Listed below are T cell receptor beta chains from one sample, sequenced in a study of early T cells in non-severe SARS-CoV-2 infection. TCRdb itself ran the 5' RACE reads through MiXCR, one entry per CDR3 protein. The top ten hold 1.2% of the sample, which has fewer than 65,000 distinct CDR3 sequences, 8% to 10% seen once. Material for sequencing was whole blood. The receptors here all came from an adult who was a healthcare worker with PCR-confirmed SARS-CoV-2 infection or an uninfected control (not recorded which). Each CDR3 is given without its conserved first and last residue. Fields, in order: V gene, CDR3 protein.

V: TRBV7-2; CDR3: ASSSFQSGANVLT
V: TRBV6-1; CDR3: ASSELGQRDNEQF
V: TRBV5-4; CDR3: ASSPGQGSYGYT
V: TRBV7-2; CDR3: ASSTRELAGSRLSGELF
V: TRBV11-2; CDR3: ASSLGLFGDTQY
V: TRBV6-2/TRBV6-3; CDR3: ASSYGLVANTGELF
V: TRBV12-3/TRBV12-4; CDR3: ASTLSNQPQH
V: TRBV28; CDR3: ASRPREGVDSPLH
V: TRBV30; CDR3: AWSVLIRDSPLH
V: TRBV20-1; CDR3: SAMPLVGYT
V: TRBV6-5; CDR3: ASSLAGGRWEQF
V: TRBV7-3; CDR3: ASRVGLAGGNPTDTQY
V: TRBV12-3/TRBV12-4; CDR3: ASSLDRAKNIQY
V: TRBV2; CDR3: ASRADRVSSYEKLF
V: TRBV7-9; CDR3: ASSSPGGDHGYT
V: TRBV7-8; CDR3: ASSFGTGDNQPQH
V: TRBV24-1; CDR3: ATAAGGRNTEAF
V: TRBV4-1; CDR3: ASSQENGELF
V: TRBV20-1; CDR3: SARDSGPHQSYGYT
V: TRBV9; CDR3: ASSVDLPSRDTQY
V: TRBV12-3/TRBV12-4; CDR3: ASSLRASTDTQY
V: TRBV29-1; CDR3: SVVFQGGEETQY
V: TRBV27; CDR3: ASSPPGALNEKLF
V: TRBV12-3/TRBV12-4; CDR3: ASSLAVSTEAF
V: TRBV29-1; CDR3: SVPPGGLTDTQY
V: TRBV11-3; CDR3: ASSSDPAYNEQF
V: TRBV19; CDR3: ASRTAATNEKLF
V: TRBV5-5; CDR3: ASWREETEKLF
V: TRBV24-1; CDR3: ATSDFSRGDTQY
V: TRBV30; CDR3: AWNRDRGTPNYGYT
V: TRBV19; CDR3: ASSTRQGGATQY
V: TRBV12-3/TRBV12-4; CDR3: ASSLWLAGGPWTDTQY
V: TRBV7-6; CDR3: ASSPLAGGPILPTDTQY
V: TRBV20-1; CDR3: SARDHWDTTNEKLF
V: TRBV12-3/TRBV12-4; CDR3: ASSSGGYSYNEQF
V: TRBV4-2; CDR3: ASSQRTLAGVLDTQY
V: TRBV14; CDR3: ASSQVGVYGYT
V: TRBV29-1; CDR3: SVVLGYSGNTIY